This T cell receptor beta chain was retrieved from a study of identifying expanded T cells in peripheral blood. Only in-frame clones appear in the TCRdb table, and some are missing; sequencing was by immunoSEQ multiplex PCR. The table lists 95,000 to 100,000 clones, 87% of them singletons. Healthy donors had no documented immune events, such as infections, while sampled. As for this clone: Its cognate antigen is unknown.

Regarding the study as a whole: Across healthy donors, higher total template counts meant significantly greater two-week count variance. Approximately 1.1 clones differed between technical replicates, versus approximately 17 and 20 over time.

This TCR derives from a person aged 18-69 years in good health. The sample consisted of blood.

The CDR3 DNA is TGTGCCAGCAGCCAATCCACGAACACTGAAGCTTTCTTT. Residues: CASSQSTNTEAFF. The chain carries TRBV27 and TRBJ1-1, with D unresolved. There are 13 residues in the CDR3. The ends were cut back, 6 bases at V and 1 base at J, with 9 bases in the middle. The germline V gene has CDR1 MNHEY and CDR2 SMNVEV (reference sequence).